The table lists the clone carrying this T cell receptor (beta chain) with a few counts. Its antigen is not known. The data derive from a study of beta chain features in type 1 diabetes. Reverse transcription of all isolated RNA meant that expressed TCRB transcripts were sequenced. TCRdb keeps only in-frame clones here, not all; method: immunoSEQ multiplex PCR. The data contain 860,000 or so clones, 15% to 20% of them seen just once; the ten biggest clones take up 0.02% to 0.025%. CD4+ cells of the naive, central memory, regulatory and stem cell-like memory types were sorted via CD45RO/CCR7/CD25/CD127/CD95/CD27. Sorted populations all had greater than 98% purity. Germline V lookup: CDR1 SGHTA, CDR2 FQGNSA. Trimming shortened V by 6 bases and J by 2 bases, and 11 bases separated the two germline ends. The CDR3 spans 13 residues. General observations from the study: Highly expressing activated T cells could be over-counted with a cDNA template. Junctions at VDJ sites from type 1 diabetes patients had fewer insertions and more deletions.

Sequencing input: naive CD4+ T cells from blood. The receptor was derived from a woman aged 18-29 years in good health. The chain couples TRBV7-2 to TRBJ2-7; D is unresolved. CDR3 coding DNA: TGTGCCAGCAGGATAAACCCTACCTACGAGCAGTACTTC. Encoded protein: CASRINPTYEQYF.